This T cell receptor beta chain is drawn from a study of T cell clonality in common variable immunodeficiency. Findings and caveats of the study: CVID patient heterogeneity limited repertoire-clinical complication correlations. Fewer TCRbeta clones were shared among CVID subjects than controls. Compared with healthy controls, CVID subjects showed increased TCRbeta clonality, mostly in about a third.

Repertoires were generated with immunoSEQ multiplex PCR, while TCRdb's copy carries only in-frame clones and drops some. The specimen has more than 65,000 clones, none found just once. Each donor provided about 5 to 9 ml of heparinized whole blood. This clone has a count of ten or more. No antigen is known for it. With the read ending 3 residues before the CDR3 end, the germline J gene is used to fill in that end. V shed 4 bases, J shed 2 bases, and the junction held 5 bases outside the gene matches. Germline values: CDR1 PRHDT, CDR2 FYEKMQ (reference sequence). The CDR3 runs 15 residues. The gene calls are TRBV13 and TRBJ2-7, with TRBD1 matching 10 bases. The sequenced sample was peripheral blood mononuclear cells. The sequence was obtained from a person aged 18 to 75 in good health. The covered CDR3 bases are TGTGCCAGCAGCTCGGGGACAGGGGTAACCTACGAG. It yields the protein CASSSGTGVTYE. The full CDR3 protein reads CASSSGTGVTYEQYF. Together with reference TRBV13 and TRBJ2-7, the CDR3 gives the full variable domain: AAGVIQSPRHLIKEKRETATLKCYPIPRHDTVYWYQQGPGQDPQFLISFYEKMQSDKGSIPDRFSAQQFSDYHSELNMSSLELGDSALYFCASSSGTGVTYEQYFGPGTRLTVT.